The 19 T cell receptor beta chains reported below all come from one sample, sequenced in a study of neoadjuvant anti-PD-1 for oral cavity cancer. TCRdb's table, derived via immunoSEQ multiplex PCR, lists solely in-frame clones and lacks some. The data hold 55,000 to 80,000 clones, with around 83% observed a single time. The material sequenced was PBMCs, taken before nivolumab (anti-PD-1) treatment. These receptors were obtained from a person between 40 and 85 years old with oral cavity squamous cell carcinoma.

The chain couples TRBV7-2 to TRBJ2-3; no clear D gene. The ends were cut back, 2 bases at V and 0 bases at J, with 9 bases in the middle. This CDR3 region has 15 residues. CDR1 SGHTA and CDR2 FQGNSA come from the germline V gene. The CDR3 sequence: CASSLRASSTDTQYF. CDR3 nucleotides: TGTGCCAGCAGCTTAAGGGCGTCTAGCACAGATACGCAGTATTTT.

This clone was recorded a few times. The chain employs TRBV18 and TRBJ2-5; TRBD2 matches at 8 bases. After removal of 6 bases from V and 4 bases from J, the junction contained 10 bases not matched to a gene. The CDR3 length is 15 residues. Germline V gives CDR1 KGHSH, CDR2 LQKENI. The CDR3 DNA reads as TGTGCCAGCTCTCCCTCCGGGACTAGTGGAGAGACCCAGTACTTC. Translating gives CASSPSGTSGETQYF.

V usage is TRBV5-4 and J usage is TRBJ2-7; D not resolved. With 1 base removed from V and 6 bases from J, the gap between germline ends came to 14 bases. Germline V gives CDR1 SGHNT, CDR2 YYREEE (reference sequence). The CDR3 has 14 amino acids. The CDR3 DNA follows: TGTGCCAGCAGCTTGAAAGGGTCCCTAGGCGAGCAGTACTTC. Translation gives CASSLKGSLGEQYF.

V gene TRBV7-8 combines with J gene TRBJ2-3; D call uncertain. Deletions cut 5 bases from V and 2 bases from J, with 14 bases between. This CDR3 is 15 amino acids long. CDR1 is SGHVS, CDR2 FQNEAQ, per germline. CDR3 bases: TGTGCCAGCAGCGTACCGATTACTAACACAGATACGCAGTATTTT. Translated, it gives CASSVPITNTDTQYF. Together with reference TRBV7-8 and TRBJ2-3, the CDR3 gives the full variable domain: GAGVSQSPRYKVAKRGQDVALRCDPISGHVSLFWYQQALGQGPEFLTYFQNEAQLDKSGLPSDRFFAERPEGSVSTLKIQRTQQEDSAVYLCASSVPITNTDTQYFGPGTRLTVL.

V usage is TRBV9 and J usage is TRBJ2-1, with D perhaps matching TRBD2 (6 bases). The germline V gene encodes CDR1 SGDLS and CDR2 YYNGEE. This CDR3 contains 13 residues. V was pared by 0 bases and J by 10 bases, with 11 bases between. CDR3 nucleotides: TGTGCCAGCAGCGTAGGGGGAGGAACGGAGCAGTTCTTC. Residues: CASSVGGGTEQFF.

The gene calls are TRBV9 and TRBJ2-1; perhaps TRBD2 as D (6 bases). This CDR3 is 14 amino acids long. Germline CDR1 and CDR2: SGDLS and YYNGEE. V was trimmed by 1 base and J by 3 bases, leaving 8 bases between them. This CDR3 reads CASSVQDYYNEQFF. The DNA of the CDR3 is TGTGCCAGCAGCGTACAGGACTACTACAATGAGCAGTTCTTC. The complete variable domain, with remaining parts taken from reference TRBV9 and TRBJ2-1, reads DSGVTQTPKHLITATGQRVTLRCSPRSGDLSVYWYQQSLDQGLQFLIQYYNGEERAKGNILERFSAQQFPDLHSELNLSSLELGDSALYFCASSVQDYYNEQFFGPGTRLTVL.

The chain is built from TRBV5-1 and TRBJ1-6; D call uncertain. Trimming cost V 2 bases and J 3 bases, with 15 bases left between them. The V gene's germline CDR1 is SGHRS and CDR2 YFSETQ. The CDR3 consists of 17 residues. DNA of the CDR3: TGCGCCAGCAGCTTATTCGGACTAAATGGCTATAATTCACCCCTCCACTTT. It encodes CASSLFGLNGYNSPLHF. The variable domain in full, with the rest retrieved from reference TRBV5-1 and TRBJ1-6, is KAGVTQTPRYLIKTRGQQVTLSCSPISGHRSVSWYQQTPGQGLQFLFEYFSETQRNKGNFPGRFSGRQFSNSRSEMNVSTLELGDSALYLCASSLFGLNGYNSPLHFGNGTRLTVT.

This chain links TRBV5-5 with TRBJ2-5; D possibly corresponds to TRBD1 (8 bases). CDR1 and CDR2 (germline): SGHKS, YYEKEE (reference sequence). V was shortened by 3 bases and J by 2 bases, with 14 bases between the two germline ends. There are 15 residues in the CDR3. The CDR3 DNA reads as TGTGCCAGCAGCTCGAGCGGGACAGGACAAGAGACCCAGTACTTC. As protein: CASSSSGTGQETQYF.

This chain links TRBV4-1 with TRBJ1-5, with D perhaps TRBD1 (5 bases). Trimming pared 2 bases from V and 6 bases from J, leaving 23 bases between. The CDR3 spans 18 residues. Per the germline V gene, CDR1 is MGHRA and CDR2 is YSYEKL. The CDR3 nucleotides read TGCGCCAGCAGCCAATTTCTACCCACGGGGGGACGGGGTCAGCCCCAGCATTTT. It yields the protein CASSQFLPTGGRGQPQHF.

This sequence joins TRBV7-3 and TRBJ2-3; D call uncertain. This CDR3 spans 16 amino acids. The ends were cut back, 3 bases at V and 0 bases at J, with 13 bases in the middle. CDR1 and CDR2 (germline): SGHTA, FQGTGA. The CDR3 coding sequence is TGTGCCAGCAGCTTTAGGCCAGGCTTAAGCACAGATACGCAGTATTTT. Protein product: CASSFRPGLSTDTQYF.

V and J are TRBV29-1 and TRBJ2-1, with 8 bases aligning to TRBD2. Germline V gene lookup returns CDR1 SQVTM and CDR2 ANQGSEA. V shed 5 bases, J shed 2 bases, and the junction held 5 bases outside the gene matches. The CDR3 runs to 14 residues. The DNA of the CDR3 is TGCAGCGTTACGGGAGGGTTAACCTACAATGAGCAGTTCTTC. Translated, it gives CSVTGGLTYNEQFF.

V gene TRBV5-6 combines with J gene TRBJ2-5, with D maybe TRBD1 (5 bases). Trimming took 4 bases from V and 4 from J, leaving 20 bases between them. Germline V lookup: CDR1 SGHDT, CDR2 YYEEEE. This CDR3 is built from 16 residues. CDR3 protein: CASSLLMGLGVETQYF. Here the CDR3 DNA reads TGTGCCAGCAGCCTACTTATGGGCCTAGGGGTAGAGACCCAGTACTTC. The variable domain in full, completed from reference TRBV5-6 and TRBJ2-5, reads DAGVTQSPTHLIKTRGQQVTLRCSPKSGHDTVSWYQQALGQGPQFIFQYYEEEERQRGNFPDRFSGHQFPNYSSELNVNALLLGDSALYLCASSLLMGLGVETQYFGPGTRLLVL.

The V gene is TRBV7-8, the J gene TRBJ1-5; the match to TRBD1 covers 7 bases. Per the germline V gene, CDR1 is SGHVS and CDR2 is FQNEAQ. J gave up 7 bases and V 5 bases, and 8 bases lay outside the gene matches. The CDR3 is 14 residues long. The CDR3 region is CASSPRQGGQPQHF. In DNA, the CDR3 is TGTGCCAGCAGCCCCCGACAGGGCGGGCAGCCCCAGCATTTT.

The chain uses TRBV28 and TRBJ1-5; 7 bases are a match to TRBD1. The CDR3 extends over 17 amino acids. With V trimmed by 7 bases and J by 1 base, 13 bases remained unmatched. The germline CDR1 and CDR2 sequences are MDHEN and SYDVKM. As DNA, the CDR3 is TGTGCCAGCAACACACCTGGGGAGGGGGCCAGCAATCAGCCCCAGCATTTT. Its protein product is CASNTPGEGASNQPQHF.

The chain recombines TRBV11-2 with TRBJ1-1; D remains unclear. The CDR3 extends over 10 amino acids. The germline CDR1 and CDR2 sequences are SGHAT and FQNNGV. V lost 5 bases to trimming and J lost 10 bases, with 8 bases between them. CDR3 nucleotide sequence: TGTGCCAGCAGCAGCTCCCGAGCTTTCTTT. Its translation is CASSSSRAFF.

This clone has a handful of counts. The V and J genes are TRBV7-9 and TRBJ2-7, with D perhaps matching TRBD2 (6 bases). The germline V and J ends were trimmed by 4 bases and 0 bases, with 10 bases remaining between them. CDR1 is SEHNR and CDR2 is FQNEAQ in the germline V gene (reference sequence). This CDR3 has 14 residues. The CDR3 is CASSYGRFSYEQYF. Written as DNA, the CDR3 is TGTGCCAGCAGCTACGGGAGATTCTCCTACGAGCAGTACTTC.

J is TRBJ1-4 and V is TRBV2; TRBD1 is a possible D gene (6 bases). The CDR3 contains 15 residues. Germline V gene data show CDR1 as SNHLY and CDR2 as FYNNEI. V lost 3 bases and J 7 bases, leaving 15 bases between the germline ends. The DNA for the CDR3 is TGTGCCAGCAGTGAGGATACAGGGCCGTTTGAAAAACTGTTTTTT. It specifies CASSEDTGPFEKLFF. Supplemented by reference TRBV2 and TRBJ1-4, the full variable domain reads EPEVTQTPSHQVTQMGQEVILRCVPISNHLYFYWYRQILGQKVEFLVSFYNNEISEKSEIFDDQFSVERPDGSNFTLKIRSTKLEDSAMYFCASSEDTGPFEKLFFGSGTQLSVL.

The chain uses TRBV6-1 and TRBJ2-7; a possible D gene is TRBD1 (5 bases). There are 15 residues in the CDR3. Trimming left V 6 bases short and J 0 bases short, with 15 bases between. CDR1 and CDR2 (germline): MNHNS, SASEGT. CDR3 protein: CASRPSAGYSYEQYF. CDR3 nucleotides: TGTGCCAGCAGACCCTCCGCAGGGTACTCCTACGAGCAGTACTTC.

The chain links TRBV19 to TRBJ2-7, with D possibly being TRBD1 (6 bases). The length of the CDR3 is 14 residues. Deletions cut 7 bases from V and 3 bases from J, with 16 bases between. CDR1 and CDR2 from the germline V gene are LNHDA and SQIVND (reference sequence). CDR3 DNA: TGTGCCAGTAAACGGGGACACAAGGTCTACGAGCAGTACTTC. Translating gives CASKRGHKVYEQYF.